A selection of T cell receptor beta chains follows, all from one sample in a study of shared T cell receptors in the human thymus. Data came from immunoSEQ multiplex PCR; TCRdb stores just in-frame clones and leaves some out. The table includes hundreds of thousands of clones, approximately 95% detected once. Input material: thymocytes. The origin of the receptors is a human donor. CDR3s include the opening cysteine and the closing phenylalanine or tryptophan. D genes are given only for firm matches. Not every row has a clone size; where given, it reads once, few, many or a size class.

TRBV27,TRBD1,TRBJ2-7,NA,TGTGCCAGCAGTTTAAGGGGACAGCCGAGCTCCTACGAGCAGTACTTC,CASSLRGQPSSYEQYF
TRBV27,TRBD1,TRBJ1-4,NA,TGTGCCAGCAGCCCTATTCCGGGACAGGGGCGTGAAAAACTGTTTTTT,CASSPIPGQGREKLFF
TRBV2,NA,TRBJ1-2,NA,TGTGCCAGCACCTTTACCTTGGGGGTCGGGTACTATGGCTACACCTTC,CASTFTLGVGYYGYTF
TRBV6-1,NA,TRBJ2-2,NA,TGTGCCGGCGGGACAGGGGAGCTGTTTTTT,CAGGTGELFF
TRBV29-1,NA,TRBJ2-7,NA,TGCAGCGTTGTAGGGTCCAACCTCTACGAGCAGTACTTC,CSVVGSNLYEQYF
TRBV10-1,TRBD1,TRBJ1-1,once,TGCGCCAGCAATCCAGGACAGGGGGATGACACTGAAGCTTTCTTT,CASNPGQGDDTEAFF
TRBV6-5,NA,TRBJ2-3,NA,TGTGCCAGCAGTTACGGCTCGACTGGAACCAAATATACGCAGTATTTT,CASSYGSTGTKYTQYF
TRBV5-4,TRBD1,TRBJ1-3,NA,TGTGCCAGCAGCTTCGGACAGGCCGCTGGAAACACCATATATTTT,CASSFGQAAGNTIYF
TRBV7-9,TRBD1,TRBJ1-2,NA,TGTGCCAGCAGTCGGACCGGGACAGGAGATGGCTACACCTTC,CASSRTGTGDGYTF
TRBV10-3,NA,TRBJ1-2,NA,TGTGCCATCACATTAGGACATCTCGAAGGCTACACCTTC,CAITLGHLEGYTF
TRBV9,TRBD1,TRBJ1-5,once,TGTGCCAGCAGCCCTGACGATCCGACAGGGAGGGATCAGCCCCAGCATTTT,CASSPDDPTGRDQPQHF
TRBV21-1,NA,TRBJ2-7,NA,TGTGCCAGCAGCATTCCAACTAGGAGCGGGAGCGAGCAGTACTTC,CASSIPTRSGSEQYF
TRBV28,NA,TRBJ2-3,NA,TGTGCCAGCAGTTTGGAACAGGCAGATACGCAGTATTTT,CASSLEQADTQYF
TRBV30,NA,TRBJ2-2,NA,TGTGCCTGGAGTGTACTATACGGGAACACCGGGGAGCTGTTTTTT,CAWSVLYGNTGELFF
TRBV7-3,TRBD1,TRBJ2-1,NA,TGTGCCAGCAGCCCCAAATGGACAGGGGGCTCCTACAATGAGCAGTTCTTC,CASSPKWTGGSYNEQFF
TRBV27,TRBD2,TRBJ2-1,NA,TGTGCCAGCAGGGGGACTAGCGGGAGACTGGAGCAGTTCTTC,CASRGTSGRLEQFF
TRBV15,TRBD2,TRBJ2-5,NA,TGTGCCACCAGCAGAGGGACTAGCGGGAGGGTGGGGATTTGGGAGACCCAGTACTTC,CATSRGTSGRVGIWETQYF
TRBV2,NA,TRBJ1-5,NA,TGTGCCAGCACCCCGGGACCGATTAGCAATCAGCCCCAGCATTTT,CASTPGPISNQPQHF
TRBV7-2,TRBD2,TRBJ2-2,once,TGTGCCAGCAGCCGCCCGGGTAGCGGGAGCCCCACCGGGGAGCTGTTTTTT,CASSRPGSGSPTGELFF
TRBV10-3,NA,TRBJ2-1,NA,TGTGCCATCAGTGAGGCAACGAGTCCGACGCAGTTCTTC,CAISEATSPTQFF
TRBV5-4,TRBD2,TRBJ2-1,NA,TGTGCCAGCAGCCCCCTGCCGGAGGAGCGGGAGGGCTACAATGAGCAGTTCTTC,CASSPLPEEREGYNEQFF
TRBV28,NA,TRBJ2-3,once,TGTGCCAGCGCACCACGGGCGACTAGCACAGATACGCAGTATTTT,CASAPRATSTDTQYF
TRBV7-2,NA,TRBJ2-7,NA,TGTGCCAGCACCATAGGTTGGGGTCGGTACGAGCAGTACTTC,CASTIGWGRYEQYF
TRBV28,TRBD1,TRBJ1-1,NA,TGTGCCAGCAGCCCACCTCAGGGGGCATGGACTGAAGCTTTCTTT,CASSPPQGAWTEAFF
TRBV23-1,NA,TRBJ2-7,NA,TGCGCCAATCCGGGACGGCTCTACGAGCAGTACTTC,CANPGRLYEQYF
TRBV5-4,TRBD2,TRBJ2-2,NA,TGTGCCAGCAGCTTGGAAGTAGCGGGAGTCGAGGGTTCCGGGGAGCTGTTTTTT,CASSLEVAGVEGSGELFF
TRBV28,TRBD1,TRBJ1-1,once,TGTGCCAGCAGTGTGAGGGGGCATTGGAACACTGAAGCTTTCTTT,CASSVRGHWNTEAFF
TRBV2,NA,TRBJ2-1,NA,TGTGCCAGCAGTGAAGAGGCTAGCCATAGTAGGACCTACAATGAGCAGTTCTTC,CASSEEASHSRTYNEQFF
TRBV11-1,NA,TRBJ2-1,NA,TGTGCCAGCAGCTTAACACAGGGCGGTGAGGGGAGGGAGCAGTTCTTC,CASSLTQGGEGREQFF
TRBV10-3,NA,TRBJ2-1,NA,TGTGCCATCACCAGATCGGCGTCGTCTGGGAATGAGCAGTTCTTC,CAITRSASSGNEQFF
TRBV6-5,NA,TRBJ2-7,NA,TGTGCCAGCAGATCCCCCATCAGCGGCCAATACGAGCAGTACTTC,CASRSPISGQYEQYF
TRBV7-2,NA,TRBJ2-2,once,TGTGCCAGCAGCTTAGATCGCAGGCCATCGAACACCGGGGAGCTGTTTTTT,CASSLDRRPSNTGELFF
TRBV28,NA,TRBJ2-1,NA,TGTGCCAGCAGTCGCTCCGGGTCGGAGCAGTTCTTC,CASSRSGSEQFF
TRBV6-6,TRBD2,TRBJ2-7,NA,TGTGCCAGCAGTTACGACACTAGCGCTGAGCAGTACTTC,CASSYDTSAEQYF
TRBV10-3,TRBD1,TRBJ1-3,NA,TGTGCCATTAGCTTTACAGGGGCTGGAAACACCATATATTTT,CAISFTGAGNTIYF
TRBV19,TRBD1,TRBJ1-2,NA,TGTGCCAGTAGTATCCCCGGACAGGGGGCCTTAGGCTACACCTTC,CASSIPGQGALGYTF
TRBV28,NA,TRBJ2-1,NA,TGTGCCAGCAGTTTTCAGGGTGAGCAGTTCTTC,CASSFQGEQFF
TRBV28,NA,TRBJ2-2,NA,TGTGCCAGCAGTCGATGGCAGGGGGGCGGGGAGCTGTTTTTT,CASSRWQGGGELFF
TRBV4-2,TRBD2,TRBJ2-2,NA,TGTGCCAGCAGCCACCCAAGCGGGGAGAACACCGGGGAGCTGTTTTTT,CASSHPSGENTGELFF
TRBV4-3,NA,TRBJ2-1,NA,TGCGCCAGCAGCCACCCATCCGGGGACAATGAGCAGTTCTTC,CASSHPSGDNEQFF
TRBV9,NA,TRBJ1-5,once,TGTGCCAGCAGCGTCGGGACAAGCAATCAGCCCCAGCATTTT,CASSVGTSNQPQHF
TRBV14,TRBD1,TRBJ2-2,NA,TGTGCCAGCCGTTCTGGGACAGGTCACACCGGGGAGCTGTTTTTT,CASRSGTGHTGELFF
TRBV7-6,NA,TRBJ2-1,once,TGTGCCAGCAGCTTGGTCGGGTCATACAGGTTCGGAAGTACGAATGAGCAGTTCTTC,CASSLVGSYRFGSTNEQFF
TRBV28,NA,TRBJ1-5,NA,TGTGCCAGCAGTTTATGCACAACGCATCAGCCCCAGCATTTT,CASSLCTTHQPQHF
TRBV5-6,NA,TRBJ2-1,NA,TGTGCCAGCAGCTTGGAGAGAGGGAGTCTGAGGCGTACAAATGAGCAGTTCTTC,CASSLERGSLRRTNEQFF
TRBV2,NA,TRBJ2-6,once,TGTGCCAGCAGTGGCGGAGGGGCCAACGTCCTGACTTTC,CASSGGGANVLTF
TRBV28,NA,TRBJ2-1,NA,TGTGCCAGCAGCTCCGGAGGGGTAGAAAGCTCCTACAATGAGCAGTTCTTC,CASSSGGVESSYNEQFF
TRBV25-1,TRBD2,TRBJ2-7,NA,TGTGCCAGCAGTAGACTAGCGGACCGGTCGGGCGAGCAGTACTTC,CASSRLADRSGEQYF
TRBV5-1,TRBD1,TRBJ2-3,NA,TGCGCCAGCAGCCCGACAGGGGGCTTCACAGATACGCAGTATTTT,CASSPTGGFTDTQYF
TRBV18,TRBD2,TRBJ2-3,NA,TGTGCCAGCTCACCAATCCGGACTAGCCCCACAGATACGCAGTATTTT,CASSPIRTSPTDTQYF
TRBV18,NA,TRBJ1-4,NA,TGTGCCAGCTCACCAAGCGGCAGGTTTAATGAAAAACTGTTTTTT,CASSPSGRFNEKLFF
TRBV6-1,TRBD2,TRBJ2-3,NA,TGTGCCAGCAGTGAAACGGGGGGAGAGCGGGCAGATACGCAGTATTTT,CASSETGGERADTQYF
TRBV18,TRBD1,TRBJ1-3,NA,TGTGCCAGCTCACCGAACAGGGGGCAGGAGGCTGGAAACACCATATATTTT,CASSPNRGQEAGNTIYF
TRBV21-1,NA,TRBJ2-1,once,TGTGCCAGCAGCGTAGGACTAGCGGGGAATGAGCAGTTCTTC,CASSVGLAGNEQFF